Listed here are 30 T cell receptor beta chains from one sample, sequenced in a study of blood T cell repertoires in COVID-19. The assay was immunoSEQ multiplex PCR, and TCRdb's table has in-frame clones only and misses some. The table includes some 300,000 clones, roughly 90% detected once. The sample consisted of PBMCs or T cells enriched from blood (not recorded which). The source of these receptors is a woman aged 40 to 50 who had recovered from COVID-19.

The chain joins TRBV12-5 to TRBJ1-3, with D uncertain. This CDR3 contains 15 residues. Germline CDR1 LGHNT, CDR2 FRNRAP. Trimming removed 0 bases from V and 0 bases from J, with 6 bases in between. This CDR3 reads CASGLVLFSGNTIYF. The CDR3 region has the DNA TGTGCTAGTGGTTTGGTACTATTCTCTGGAAACACCATATATTTT.

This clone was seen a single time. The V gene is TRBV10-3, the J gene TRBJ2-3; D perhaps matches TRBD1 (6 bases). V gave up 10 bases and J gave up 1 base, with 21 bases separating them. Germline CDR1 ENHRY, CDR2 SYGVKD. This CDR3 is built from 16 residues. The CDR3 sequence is CATQLVQGMGTDTQYF. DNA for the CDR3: TGTGCCACCCAACTGGTCCAGGGGATGGGCACAGATACGCAGTATTTT.

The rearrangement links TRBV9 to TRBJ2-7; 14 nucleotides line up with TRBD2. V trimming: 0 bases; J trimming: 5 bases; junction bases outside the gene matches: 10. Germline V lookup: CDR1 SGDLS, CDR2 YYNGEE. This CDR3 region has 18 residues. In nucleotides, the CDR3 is TGTGCCAGCAGCGTAGGAGATCCGGGACTAGCGGGAGCCCACGAGCAGTACTTC. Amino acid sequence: CASSVGDPGLAGAHEQYF.

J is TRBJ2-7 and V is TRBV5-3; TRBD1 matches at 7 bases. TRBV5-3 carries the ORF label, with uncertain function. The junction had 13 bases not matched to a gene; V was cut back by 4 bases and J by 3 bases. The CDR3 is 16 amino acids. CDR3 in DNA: TGTGCCAGAAGCGCCCAGGGGGTAGCGCCTTACTACGAGCAGTACTTC. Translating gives CARSAQGVAPYYEQYF.

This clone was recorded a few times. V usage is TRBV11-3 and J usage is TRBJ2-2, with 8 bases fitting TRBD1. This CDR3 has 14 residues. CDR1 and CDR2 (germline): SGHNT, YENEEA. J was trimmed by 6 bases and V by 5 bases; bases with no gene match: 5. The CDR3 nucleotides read TGTGCCAGCAGCGTCGGGACAGGTTCCGGGGAGCTGTTTTTT. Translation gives CASSVGTGSGELFF. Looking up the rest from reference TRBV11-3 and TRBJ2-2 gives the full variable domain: EAGVVQSPRYKIIEKKQPVAFWCNPISGHNTLYWYLQNLGQGPELLIRYENEEAVDDSQLPKDRFSAERLKGVDSTLKIQPAELGDSAVYLCASSVGTGSGELFFGEGSRLTVL.

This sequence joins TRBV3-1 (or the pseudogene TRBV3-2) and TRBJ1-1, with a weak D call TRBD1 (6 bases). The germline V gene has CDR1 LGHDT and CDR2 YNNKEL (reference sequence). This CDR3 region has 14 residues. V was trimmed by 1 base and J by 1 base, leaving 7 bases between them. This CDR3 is CASSQADRNTEAFF. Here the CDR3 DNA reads TGTGCCAGCAGCCAAGCGGACAGGAACACTGAAGCTTTCTTT.

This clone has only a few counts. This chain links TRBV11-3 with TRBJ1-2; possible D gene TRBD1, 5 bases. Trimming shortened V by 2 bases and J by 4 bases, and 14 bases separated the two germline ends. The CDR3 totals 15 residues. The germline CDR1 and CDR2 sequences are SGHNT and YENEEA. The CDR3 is CASSLFLNRSYGYTF. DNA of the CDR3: TGTGCCAGCAGCTTATTTCTAAACAGGAGCTATGGCTACACCTTC.

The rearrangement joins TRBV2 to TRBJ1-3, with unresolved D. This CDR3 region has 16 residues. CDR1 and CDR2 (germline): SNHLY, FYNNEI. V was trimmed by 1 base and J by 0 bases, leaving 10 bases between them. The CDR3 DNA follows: TGTGCCAGCAGTGAAGGCGGCAGATACTCTGGAAACACCATATATTTT. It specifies CASSEGGRYSGNTIYF.

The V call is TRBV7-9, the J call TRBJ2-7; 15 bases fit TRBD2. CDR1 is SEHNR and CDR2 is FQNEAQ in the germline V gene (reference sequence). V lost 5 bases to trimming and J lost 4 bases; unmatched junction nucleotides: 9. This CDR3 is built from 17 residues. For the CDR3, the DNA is TGTGCCAGCAGCCAAGGACTAGCGGGGGGGATGGCATACGAGCAGTACTTC. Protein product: CASSQGLAGGMAYEQYF.

The CDR3 DNA reads as TGTGCCAGCAGCTCACTTTCTAGCGGGAGGGCCAGCAATGAGCAGTTCTTC. Protein sequence: CASSSLSSGRASNEQFF. V gene TRBV7-2 combines with J gene TRBJ2-1; 12 nucleotides line up with TRBD2. V lost 4 bases and J lost 6; bases outside the gene matches: 10. Germline V CDR1 and CDR2: SGHTA, FQGNSA. The CDR3 runs to 17 residues. The complete variable domain, with remaining parts taken from reference TRBV7-2 and TRBJ2-1, reads GAGVSQSPSNKVTEKGKDVELRCDPISGHTALYWYRQSLGQGLEFLIYFQGNSAPDKSGLPSDRFSAERTGGSVSTLTIQRTQQEDSAVYLCASSSLSSGRASNEQFFGPGTRLTVL.

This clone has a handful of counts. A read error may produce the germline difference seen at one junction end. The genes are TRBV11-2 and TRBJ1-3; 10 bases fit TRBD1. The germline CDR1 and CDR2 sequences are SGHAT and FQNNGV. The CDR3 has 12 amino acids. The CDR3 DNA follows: TGTGCCAGCAGCTTAGGGGACAGGGGAACCCGGTTT. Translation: CASSLGDRGTRF.

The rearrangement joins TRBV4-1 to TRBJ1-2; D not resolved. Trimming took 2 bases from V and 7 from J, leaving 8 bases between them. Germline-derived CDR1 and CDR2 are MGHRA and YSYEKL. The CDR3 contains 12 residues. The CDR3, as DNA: TGCGCCAGCAGCCAACCGCTCGGTGGCTACACCTTC. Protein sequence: CASSQPLGGYTF.

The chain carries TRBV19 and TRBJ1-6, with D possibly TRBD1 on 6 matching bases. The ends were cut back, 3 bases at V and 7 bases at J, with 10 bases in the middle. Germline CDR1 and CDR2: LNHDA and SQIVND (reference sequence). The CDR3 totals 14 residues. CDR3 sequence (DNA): TGTGCCAGTAGTATCCAGGGGCCAAATTCACCCCTCCACTTT. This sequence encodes CASSIQGPNSPLHF.

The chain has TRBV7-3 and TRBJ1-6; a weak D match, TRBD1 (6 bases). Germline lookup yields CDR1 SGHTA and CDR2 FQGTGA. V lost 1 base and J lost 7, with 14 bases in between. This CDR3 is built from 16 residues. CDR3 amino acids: CASSLSGVRGNSPLHF. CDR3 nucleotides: TGTGCCAGCAGCTTAAGCGGTGTCAGGGGAAATTCACCCCTCCACTTT. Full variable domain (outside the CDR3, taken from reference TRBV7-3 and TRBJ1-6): GAGVSQTPSNKVTEKGKYVELRCDPISGHTALYWYRQSLGQGPEFLIYFQGTGAADDSGLPNDRFFAVRPEGSVSTLKIQRTERGDSAVYLCASSLSGVRGNSPLHFGNGTRLTVT.

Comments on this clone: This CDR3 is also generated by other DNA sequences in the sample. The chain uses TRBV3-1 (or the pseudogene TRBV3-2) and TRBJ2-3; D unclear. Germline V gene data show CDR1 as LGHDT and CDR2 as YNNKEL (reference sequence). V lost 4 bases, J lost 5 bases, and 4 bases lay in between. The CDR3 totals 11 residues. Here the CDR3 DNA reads TGTGCCAGCAGCCCCGGAGATACGCAGTATTTT. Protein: CASSPGDTQYF.

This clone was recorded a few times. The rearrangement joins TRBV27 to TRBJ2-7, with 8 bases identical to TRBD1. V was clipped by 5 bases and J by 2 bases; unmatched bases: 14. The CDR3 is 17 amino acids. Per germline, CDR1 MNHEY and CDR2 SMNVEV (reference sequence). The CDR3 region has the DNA TGTGCCAGCAGTCTAGGGACAGGTGGAGATTTAACCTACGAGCAGTACTTC. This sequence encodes CASSLGTGGDLTYEQYF.

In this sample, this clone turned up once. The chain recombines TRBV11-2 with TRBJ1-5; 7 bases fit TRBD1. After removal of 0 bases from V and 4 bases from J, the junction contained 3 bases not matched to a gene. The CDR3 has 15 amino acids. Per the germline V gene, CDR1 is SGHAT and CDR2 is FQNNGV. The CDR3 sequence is CASSLDRGPNQPQHF. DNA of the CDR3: TGTGCCAGCAGCTTAGATAGGGGGCCAAATCAGCCCCAGCATTTT.

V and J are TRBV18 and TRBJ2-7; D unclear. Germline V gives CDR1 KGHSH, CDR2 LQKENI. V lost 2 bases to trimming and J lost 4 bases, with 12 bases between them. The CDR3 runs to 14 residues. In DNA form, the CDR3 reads TGTGCCAGCTCACCAAGACCCGACGGGTACGAGCAGTACTTC. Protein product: CASSPRPDGYEQYF.

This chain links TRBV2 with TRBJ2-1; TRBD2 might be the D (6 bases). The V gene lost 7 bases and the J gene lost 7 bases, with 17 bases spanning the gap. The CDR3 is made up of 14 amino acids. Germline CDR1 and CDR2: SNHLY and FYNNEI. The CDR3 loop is CASTVELARNEQFF. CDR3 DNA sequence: TGTGCCAGCACGGTTGAACTAGCACGGAATGAGCAGTTCTTC. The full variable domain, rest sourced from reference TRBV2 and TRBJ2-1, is EPEVTQTPSHQVTQMGQEVILRCVPISNHLYFYWYRQILGQKVEFLVSFYNNEISEKSEIFDDQFSVERPDGSNFTLKIRSTKLEDSAMYFCASTVELARNEQFFGPGTRLTVL.

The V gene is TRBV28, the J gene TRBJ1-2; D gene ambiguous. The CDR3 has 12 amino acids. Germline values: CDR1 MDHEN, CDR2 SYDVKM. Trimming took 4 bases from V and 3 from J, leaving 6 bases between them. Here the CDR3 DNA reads TGTGCCAGCAGTTCAGGATACTATGGCTACACCTTC. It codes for CASSSGYYGYTF.

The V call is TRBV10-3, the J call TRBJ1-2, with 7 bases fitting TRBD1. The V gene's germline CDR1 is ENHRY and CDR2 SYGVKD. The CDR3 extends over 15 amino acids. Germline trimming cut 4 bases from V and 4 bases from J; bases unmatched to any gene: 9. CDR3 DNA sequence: TGTGCCATCAGTGTGGGGGACGACAGGGCCTATGGCTACACCTTC. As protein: CAISVGDDRAYGYTF.

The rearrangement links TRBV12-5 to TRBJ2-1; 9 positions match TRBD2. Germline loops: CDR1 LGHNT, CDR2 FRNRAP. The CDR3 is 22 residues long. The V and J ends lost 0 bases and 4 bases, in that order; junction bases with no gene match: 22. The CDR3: CASGLVSAEVSRREGRYNEQFF. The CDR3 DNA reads TGTGCTAGTGGTTTGGTATCCGCGGAGGTTTCTAGGCGGGAGGGCCGGTACAATGAGCAGTTCTTC.

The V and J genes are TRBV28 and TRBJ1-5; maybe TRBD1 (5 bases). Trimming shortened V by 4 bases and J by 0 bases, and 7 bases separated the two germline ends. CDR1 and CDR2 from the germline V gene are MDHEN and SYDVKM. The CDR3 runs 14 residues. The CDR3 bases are TGTGCCAGCAGTTCGGGGGGTAGCAATCAGCCCCAGCATTTT. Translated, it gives CASSSGGSNQPQHF.

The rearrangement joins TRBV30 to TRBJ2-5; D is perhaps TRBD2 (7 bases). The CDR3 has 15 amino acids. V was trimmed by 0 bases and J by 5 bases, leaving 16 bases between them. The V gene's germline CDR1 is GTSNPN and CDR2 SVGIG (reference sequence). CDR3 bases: TGTGCCTGGAGTGTACAGGCGGGGGCCCAGGAGACCCAGTACTTC. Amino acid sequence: CAWSVQAGAQETQYF.

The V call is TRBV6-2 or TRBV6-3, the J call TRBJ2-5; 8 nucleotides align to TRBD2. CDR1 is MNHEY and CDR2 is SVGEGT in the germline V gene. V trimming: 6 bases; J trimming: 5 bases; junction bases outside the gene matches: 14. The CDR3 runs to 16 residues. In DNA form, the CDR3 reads TGTGCCAGCAGCCGCGGGGGGATGGCCGCCTCGGAGACCCAGTACTTC. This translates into CASSRGGMAASETQYF.

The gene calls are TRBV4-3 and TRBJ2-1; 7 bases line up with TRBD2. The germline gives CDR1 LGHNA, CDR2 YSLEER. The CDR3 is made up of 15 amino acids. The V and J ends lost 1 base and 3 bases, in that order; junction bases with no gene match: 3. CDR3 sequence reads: CASSQALAIYNEQFF. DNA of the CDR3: TGCGCCAGCAGCCAAGCACTAGCGATCTACAATGAGCAGTTCTTC.

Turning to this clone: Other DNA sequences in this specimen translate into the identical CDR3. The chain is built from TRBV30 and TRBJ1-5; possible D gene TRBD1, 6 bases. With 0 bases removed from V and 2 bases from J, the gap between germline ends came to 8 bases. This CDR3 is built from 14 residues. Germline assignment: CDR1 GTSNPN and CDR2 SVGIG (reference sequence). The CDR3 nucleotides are TGTGCCTGGAGTGTACGACAGGGCAATCAGCCCCAGCATTTT. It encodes CAWSVRQGNQPQHF.

CDR3 coding DNA: TGTGCCAGCAGTTTATCCCGAGGGATAAACTATGGCTACACCTTC. Translating gives CASSLSRGINYGYTF. The chain combines TRBV27 with TRBJ1-2; D remains ambiguous. Germline CDR1 reads MNHEY; CDR2 reads SMNVEV (reference sequence). V was cut by 0 bases and J by 2 bases, with 10 bases left in between. The CDR3 covers 15 residues.

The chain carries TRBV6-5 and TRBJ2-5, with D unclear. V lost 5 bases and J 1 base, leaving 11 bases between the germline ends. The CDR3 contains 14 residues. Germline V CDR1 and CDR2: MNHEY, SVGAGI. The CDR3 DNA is TGTGCCAGCAGTCAACTTCAGGCCCAAGAGACCCAGTACTTC. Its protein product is CASSQLQAQETQYF.

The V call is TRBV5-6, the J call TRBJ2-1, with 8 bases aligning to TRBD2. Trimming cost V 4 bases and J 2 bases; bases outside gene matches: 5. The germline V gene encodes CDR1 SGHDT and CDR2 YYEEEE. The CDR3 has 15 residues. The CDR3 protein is CASSTKREPYNEQFF. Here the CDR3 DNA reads TGTGCCAGCAGCACCAAGCGGGAGCCCTACAATGAGCAGTTCTTC.